Below are 2 T cell receptor beta chains sequenced from a single sample in a study of blood T cells in healthy people across ages. Alongside a J-beta primer mix, a sample-barcoded 5' primer served in a second PCR lasting about 7 to 12 cycles. TCRdb independently ran MiXCR on the 5' RACE reads; one entry per CDR3 protein. This table has some 1,800,000 distinct CDR3 sequences, 35% to 50% appearing once. Sequencing used blood. Source of these receptors: a human donor in good health.

The V gene is TRBV20-1, the J gene TRBJ2-3, with 9 bases matching TRBD2. CDR3 length: 13 amino acids. After removal of 7 bases from V and 4 bases from J, the junction contained 6 bases not matched to a gene. Looked up from germline, CDR1 is DFQATT and CDR2 is SNEGSKA (reference sequence). The CDR3 nucleotides are TGCAGTGTAAGGAGCGGGGGGTCAGATACGCAGTATTTT. It yields the protein CSVRSGGSDTQYF.

The chain has TRBV5-3 and TRBJ1-5, with D uncertain. TRBV5-3 is an open reading frame whose function is uncertain. The CDR3 extends over 15 amino acids. Trimming stripped 0 bases from V and 3 bases from J, with 10 bases between. The CDR3 bases are TGTGCCAGAAGCTTGGAGAGGTCCCCCAATCAGCCCCAGCATTTT. It translates to CARSLERSPNQPQHF.